This note documents a single T cell receptor (beta chain) sequence. What it binds is not known. The sequence runs out 3 residues before the end of the CDR3; the remainder is reconstructed from the germline J gene. Genomic DNA, averaging roughly 1,200 ng per sample, yielded TCR beta CDR3 via immunoSEQ. The table came from immunoSEQ multiplex PCR; TCRdb's copy has only in-frame clones and leaves some out. Recorded for this sample: 45,000 to 50,000 clones. This sample is drawn from a study of T cells in women clearing cervical HPV infection. In the study overall: Case blood was drawn a median approximately 150 days after lesion detection.

CDR3 length: 15 amino acids. Germline lookup yields CDR1 GTSNPN and CDR2 SVGIG (reference sequence). V was clipped by 5 bases and J by 5 bases; unmatched bases: 11. Study-wide results and limits: Repertoire richness, not evenness, was significantly elevated in CIN3+ cases versus controls.

What was sequenced was blood buffy coat. This TCR was recovered from a woman aged 18 to 75 with a cervical HPV16 infection that either progressed to CIN3+ or cleared (not recorded which). The genes are TRBV30 and TRBJ2-1; 8 bases line up with TRBD2. The CDR3 sequence: CAWLKREWENNEQFF. The CDR3 DNA, read in part, is TGTGCCTGGCTAAAGCGGGAGTGGGAGAACAATGAG.